One sample yielded the 21 T cell receptor beta chains listed below, sequenced in a study of shared clonotypes between healthy human individuals. Profiled with immunoSEQ multiplex PCR; TCRdb holds only in-frame clones, not every one. The sample consists of hundreds of thousands of clones, about 96% of them appearing once. Terminally differentiated effector memory CD45RA+ cells were excluded by CCR7 positive selection of CD45RO-negative cells. The sample comprised naive CD8+ T cells sorted from blood. These receptor sequences come from a woman under 40 in good health.

The CDR3 DNA is TGTGCCAGCAGCGGATACCGGGACAGAAGCAATCAGCCCCAGCATTTT. Translating gives CASSGYRDRSNQPQHF. This rearrangement joins TRBV9 to TRBJ1-5, with 7 bases identical to TRBD1. The ends lost 3 bases at V and 1 base at J; junction bases unmatched: 7. The CDR3 is 16 amino acids. In germline, CDR1 is SGDLS, CDR2 YYNGEE.

This chain joins TRBV9 and TRBJ2-3; 9 bases are shared with TRBD2. The CDR3 is 17 residues long. Germline assignment: CDR1 SGDLS and CDR2 YYNGEE. Trimming took 4 bases from V and 0 from J; bases not matched to a gene: 9. The CDR3 region is CASSPGTSRTSTDTQYF. In nucleotides, the CDR3 is TGTGCCAGCAGCCCAGGGACTAGCAGAACTAGCACAGATACGCAGTATTTT.

This sequence joins TRBV27 and TRBJ1-1, with 9 nucleotides matching TRBD1. This CDR3 is built from 14 residues. Germline values: CDR1 MNHEY, CDR2 SMNVEV (reference sequence). V was clipped by 6 bases and J by 11 bases; unmatched bases: 13. The CDR3 sequence is CASSHTGTGMGAFF. The CDR3 DNA reads as TGTGCCAGCAGCCATACCGGGACAGGGATGGGGGCTTTCTTT.

The chain is built from TRBV14 and TRBJ2-1, with TRBD2 matching 10 bases. Germline values: CDR1 SGHDN, CDR2 FVKESK. V dropped 4 bases and J dropped 12; count of bases not matched to a gene: 12. The CDR3 has 15 residues. Here the CDR3 reads CASSLRLAGGQVQFF. The CDR3 nucleotides are TGTGCCAGCAGCCTGAGACTAGCGGGCGGCCAGGTGCAGTTCTTC.

The V gene is TRBV11-2, the J gene TRBJ1-2; 11 bases agree with TRBD1. CDR1 is SGHAT, CDR2 FQNNGV, per germline. There are 14 residues in the CDR3. Trimming took 2 bases from V and 7 from J; bases not matched to a gene: 3. CDR3: CASSLPGTGGGYTF. For the CDR3, the DNA is TGTGCCAGCAGCTTACCGGGGACAGGGGGTGGCTACACCTTC.

This clone came up once. V gene TRBV15 combines with J gene TRBJ2-7; TRBD1 aligns across 7 bases. Germline V lookup: CDR1 LNHNV, CDR2 YYDKDF (reference sequence). The CDR3 is 14 amino acids. J gave up 2 bases and V 3 bases, and 4 bases lay outside the gene matches. CDR3 DNA sequence: TGTGCCACCAGCAGTGACAGGGTCCCCTACGAGCAGTACTTC. As protein: CATSSDRVPYEQYF. The variable domain in full, completed from reference TRBV15 and TRBJ2-7, reads DAMVIQNPRYQVTQFGKPVTLSCSQTLNHNVMYWYQQKSSQAPKLLFHYYDKDFNNEADTPDNFQSRRPNTSFCFLDIRSPGLGDTAMYLCATSSDRVPYEQYFGPGTRLTVT.

This clone was seen only once. This chain uses TRBV28 with TRBJ2-7; unclear D gene. V lost 1 base to trimming and J lost 2 bases, with 6 bases between them. Germline loops: CDR1 MDHEN, CDR2 SYDVKM. The CDR3 is 13 amino acids. The CDR3 sequence is CASSLSRTYEQYF. CDR3 DNA: TGTGCCAGCAGTTTATCTCGAACCTACGAGCAGTACTTC.

This chain uses TRBV5-3 with TRBJ1-1, with D possibly being TRBD1 (6 bases). TRBV5-3 is an open reading frame, and its role is uncertain. Trimming cost V 0 bases and J 2 bases, with 17 bases left between them. CDR3 size: 17 residues. CDR3 amino acids: CARSLVGQPPVNTEAFF. CDR3 nucleotide sequence: TGTGCCAGAAGCTTGGTTGGACAGCCCCCCGTTAACACTGAAGCTTTCTTT.

This clone has a single count. The V call is TRBV28, the J call TRBJ2-7; 8 bases are a match to TRBD1. V lost 8 bases to trimming and J lost 1 base; unmatched junction nucleotides: 7. The CDR3 sequence is 14 residues long. The germline gives CDR1 MDHEN, CDR2 SYDVKM. The CDR3, as DNA: TGTGCCAGCCAGGGACAGGTAACGTCCTACGAGCAGTACTTC. Amino acids: CASQGQVTSYEQYF.

The V and J genes are TRBV19 and TRBJ2-7, with D unclear. CDR1 and CDR2 (germline): LNHDA, SQIVND (reference sequence). Trimming pared 3 bases from V and 3 bases from J, leaving 9 bases between. CDR3 size: 13 residues. CDR3 coding DNA: TGTGCCAGTAGTATCGAGGCAAACTACGAGCAGTACTTC. It codes for CASSIEANYEQYF.

The gene calls are TRBV2 and TRBJ2-7, with D maybe TRBD2 (5 bases). Per germline, CDR1 SNHLY and CDR2 FYNNEI. This CDR3 spans 15 amino acids. V was trimmed by 3 bases and J by 1 base, leaving 13 bases between them. The CDR3 loop reads CASSERGLGSYEQYF. The CDR3 DNA follows: TGTGCCAGCAGTGAGAGAGGGTTGGGATCCTACGAGCAGTACTTC.

This chain connects TRBV7-9 to TRBJ2-3, with a tentative D call TRBD1 (5 bases). CDR1 SEHNR and CDR2 FQNEAQ come from the germline V gene (reference sequence). The CDR3 spans 13 residues. The germline V and J ends were trimmed by 6 bases and 2 bases, with 9 bases remaining between them. CDR3 in amino acids: CASRKGLTDTQYF. CDR3 bases: TGTGCCAGCAGGAAGGGGCTCACAGATACGCAGTATTTT. Full variable domain (outside the CDR3, taken from reference TRBV7-9 and TRBJ2-3): DTGVSQNPRHKITKRGQNVTFRCDPISEHNRLYWYRQTLGQGPEFLTYFQNEAQLEKSRLLSDRFSAERPKGSFSTLEIQRTEQGDSAMYLCASRKGLTDTQYFGPGTRLTVL.

The rearrangement uses TRBV9 and TRBJ2-7, with 11 bases aligning to TRBD2. Germline-derived CDR1 and CDR2 are SGDLS and YYNGEE. V dropped 0 bases and J dropped 3; count of bases not matched to a gene: 2. The CDR3 spans 15 residues. CDR3 nucleotides: TGTGCCAGCAGCGTAGACCTAGCGGGAGGCTACGAGCAGTACTTC. Residues: CASSVDLAGGYEQYF.

The V gene is TRBV19, the J gene TRBJ1-6; D uncertain. V lost 3 bases, J lost 8 bases, and 8 bases lay in between. This CDR3 is built from 13 residues. Germline V gene sequence: CDR1 LNHDA, CDR2 SQIVND (reference sequence). Here the CDR3 DNA reads TGTGCCAGTAGTATTACGGAACATTCACCCCTCCACTTT. As protein: CASSITEHSPLHF.

This CDR3 is CASSQGQDDQPQHF. DNA for the CDR3: TGTGCCAGCAGTCAGGGACAGGATGATCAGCCCCAGCATTTT. The chain uses TRBV6-5 and TRBJ1-5; 8 bases are shared with TRBD1. Trimming at V came to 5 bases and at J to 5 bases, leaving 5 bases not matched to a gene. Germline CDR1 and CDR2: MNHEY and SVGAGI. CDR3 length: 14 amino acids.

In DNA, the CDR3 is TGTGCCAGCAGCTTCGGGGGAGAATTGACAGGGGTGAACACTGAAGCTTTCTTT. It codes for CASSFGGELTGVNTEAFF. The V gene is TRBV7-9, the J gene TRBJ1-1; 8 bases align to TRBD1. The CDR3 has 18 residues. Germline CDR1 is SEHNR and CDR2 is FQNEAQ (reference sequence). V shed 3 bases and J 0 bases; nucleotides not matched to a gene: 12.

The gene calls are TRBV7-3 and TRBJ2-7; D unresolved. CDR3 size: 13 residues. The V gene lost 2 bases and the J gene lost 3 bases, with 8 bases spanning the gap. From germline, CDR1 is SGHTA and CDR2 FQGTGA. The CDR3 sequence is CASSLDHNYEQYF. CDR3 DNA: TGTGCCAGCAGCTTAGACCACAACTACGAGCAGTACTTC.

The gene calls are TRBV6-5 and TRBJ2-1; no firm D call. Per the germline V gene, CDR1 is MNHEY and CDR2 is SVGAGI. The ends were cut back, 5 bases at V and 6 bases at J, with 5 bases in the middle. The CDR3 contains 11 residues. The DNA for the CDR3 is TGTGCCAGCAGTCATATCAATGAGCAGTTCTTC. This codes for CASSHINEQFF.

The chain couples TRBV4-1 to TRBJ2-1, with TRBD2 identical over 8 bases. The CDR3 consists of 16 residues. V was pared by 4 bases and J by 8 bases, with 13 bases of the junction left unmatched. The germline V gene has CDR1 MGHRA and CDR2 YSYEKL. CDR3 in DNA: TGCGCCAGCAGCCTAAATTCCCAGTCAGCGGGAGATGAGCAGTTCTTC. Protein product: CASSLNSQSAGDEQFF.

V and J are TRBV5-1 and TRBJ2-2, with D maybe TRBD2 (6 bases). CDR1 SGHRS and CDR2 YFSETQ come from the germline V gene. With 4 bases removed from V and 0 bases from J, the gap between germline ends came to 13 bases. The CDR3 totals 16 residues. The CDR3 loop reads CASSPTSYTNTGELFF. CDR3 bases: TGCGCCAGCAGCCCAACTAGCTATACGAACACCGGGGAGCTGTTTTTT.

With regard to this clone: The sample has other DNA sequences that encode this CDR3 too. The rearrangement joins TRBV19 to TRBJ2-7; 8 bases align to TRBD1. V was clipped by 3 bases and J by 3 bases; unmatched bases: 4. Germline CDR1 and CDR2: LNHDA and SQIVND (reference sequence). The CDR3 extends over 14 amino acids. CDR3 nucleotides: TGTGCCAGTAGTATTGGGACAGGAGACTACGAGCAGTACTTC. This gives the protein CASSIGTGDYEQYF.